The sequence of this T cell receptor (beta chain) was determined in a study of blood T cell repertoires in COVID-19. Study in general: The United States, Italy and Spain provided the acute and convalescent COVID-19 samples.

Assay used: immunoSEQ multiplex PCR; TCRdb lists only in-frame clones, some missing. Of more than 85,000 clones in the sample, under 85% are singletons; the top ten hold 9.5% to 15%. This CDR3 is built from 15 residues. Germline trimming cut 7 bases from V and 1 base from J; bases unmatched to any gene: 4. Germline V gene lookup returns CDR1 MNHEY and CDR2 SVGAGI. Sequencing was carried out using peripheral blood. The chain has TRBV6-5 and TRBJ2-2; 9 bases are a match to TRBD1. This sequence was found in a human donor in a cohort sampled during active COVID-19. The CDR3 sequence: CASTTGGWNTGELFF. The CDR3 DNA follows: TGTGCCAGCACAACAGGGGGCTGGAACACCGGGGAGCTGTTTTTT.